This T cell receptor beta chain appears in the sequencing data of a study of Ad26.COV2.S vaccination and SARS-CoV-2 variants. The CDR3 is 13 residues long. Germline assignment: CDR1 SGHNT and CDR2 YYREEE (reference sequence). V was pared by 7 bases and J by 5 bases, with 5 bases of the junction left unmatched. The table came from immunoSEQ multiplex PCR; TCRdb's copy has only in-frame clones and leaves some out. The repertoire consists of fewer than 500,000 clones, with about 93% occurring once and the leading ten covering 9% to 15%. Treatment indicated: 19 received Ad26.COV2.S at low or high dose, single or two shots; 5 received placebo; per-sample allocation not given. Specimen acquisition occurred on day 63 following the initial vaccine or placebo injection. Boston hosted the donor, who was an adult aged 18-55 years. Wuhan-strain spike was delivered by a replication-incompetent Ad26 vector.

Sequences were derived from peripheral blood, sampled in a trial of Ad26.COV2.S vaccine versus placebo. The sequence came from a person between 18 and 65 years old who received the Ad26.COV2.S COVID-19 vaccine or a placebo. The chain employs TRBV5-4 and TRBJ2-2, with TRBD2 matching 7 bases. This CDR3 is CASSGTKTGELFF. CDR3 coding DNA: TGTGCCAGCTCCGGGACTAAGACCGGGGAGCTGTTTTTT.